The 8 T cell receptor beta chains below were found in one sample sequenced in a study of T-cell reconstitution after alpha-beta-depleted transplantation in children listed by TCRdb under 2016. Overall study results and their limits: The frequencies of hyperexpanded clones fell over the following months, and after one year, T-cell counts and TCRbeta diversity were mostly attributed to newly produced T cells.

Antigens for these TCRs are unknown. Reading the label with the study, this specimen's treatment or condition is: allogeneic hematopoietic cell transplantation with graft depleted of TCRalphabeta T cells and CD19 B cells. The method behind the library was PCR. This sample was sequenced with an Illumina HiSeq 2500. Molecular barcoding was employed in the preparation of TCR libraries, with unique molecular identifiers being used to normalize TCRbeta repertoire quantification. TCRdb reprocessed the public reads (quality trimming at Q25 with fastp, clone calling with MiXCR) and kept in-frame beta chains. Every CDR3 protein is listed once, alongside the most common genes and DNA of its rows. Across this sample there are approximately 300,000 distinct CDR3 sequences, with over 7.5% seen only once. The ten top clones hold around 10% of the sample. The sequencing used peripheral blood, collected 360 days after TCRalphabeta/CD19-depleted stem cell transplant. These TCRs come from a female patient aged 2 to 10 who had a stem cell transplant for Fanconi anemia, so the T cells may come from the graft donor.

This clonotype was counted ten times or more. V is TRBV28 and J is TRBJ1-1, with D possibly being TRBD1 (5 bases). From germline, CDR1 is MDHEN and CDR2 SYDVKM. The germline V and J ends were trimmed by 7 bases and 0 bases, with 15 bases remaining between them. The CDR3 spans 15 residues. CDR3 loop: CASISAGRMNTEAFF. CDR3 bases: TGTGCCAGCATTTCGGCAGGGAGGATGAACACTGAAGCTTTCTTT.

The table lists this clonotype with many counts. The V gene is TRBV10-3, the J gene TRBJ2-1, with D perhaps TRBD1 or TRBD2 (5 bases each). V gave up 7 bases and J gave up 0 bases, with 13 bases separating them. In germline, CDR1 is ENHRY, CDR2 SYGVKD. The CDR3 is 15 amino acids. DNA of the CDR3: TGTGCCATCACGCCTGGGACGGACTCCTACAATGAGCAGTTCTTC. It specifies CAITPGTDSYNEQFF.

This clonotype was counted at least ten times. J is TRBJ2-1 and V is TRBV9; D is unclear. Looked up from germline, CDR1 is SGDLS and CDR2 is YYNGEE. The CDR3 runs 14 residues. V dropped 3 bases and J dropped 7 bases, with 14 bases sitting between them. CDR3 sequence (DNA): TGTGCCAGCAGCGACCGACAATTGTGGAATGAGCAGTTCTTC. Protein: CASSDRQLWNEQFF.

This clonotype was seen repeatedly, ten times or more. V is TRBV2 and J is TRBJ2-1, with 14 bases lining up with TRBD2. V gave up 4 bases and J gave up 6 bases; unmatched junction bases: 5. CDR3 length: 16 amino acids. Germline V CDR1 and CDR2: SNHLY, FYNNEI. The CDR3 loop reads CASSGGTSGGGNEQFF. CDR3 nucleotide sequence: TGTGCCAGCAGTGGGGGGACTAGCGGGGGAGGCAATGAGCAGTTCTTC.

This clonotype was observed a handful of times. The rearrangement uses TRBV5-1 and TRBJ2-1; TRBD2 agrees at 15 bases. The CDR3 length is 17 residues. Germline V gene sequence: CDR1 SGHRS, CDR2 YFSETQ. V shed 3 bases, J shed 7 bases, and the junction held 8 bases outside the gene matches. The CDR3 DNA reads as TGCGCCAGCAGCTCGGGACTAGCGGGGGGAAAAGCAAATGAGCAGTTCTTC. Translating it yields CASSSGLAGGKANEQFF.

This clonotype was observed at least ten times. The chain joins TRBV9 to TRBJ2-7; the D is unclear. V lost 0 bases and J lost 2, with 12 bases in between. The length of the CDR3 is 15 residues. CDR1 and CDR2 from the germline V gene are SGDLS and YYNGEE. Here the CDR3 DNA reads TGTGCCAGCAGCGTAGGGCGCGACATGGCCTACGAGCAGTACTTC. Encoded protein: CASSVGRDMAYEQYF.

This clonotype was detected ten times or more. This chain connects TRBV29-1 to TRBJ2-7, with 7 positions matching TRBD1. Germline-derived CDR1 and CDR2 are SQVTM and ANQGSEA. J was trimmed by 1 base and V by 8 bases; bases with no gene match: 5. CDR3 length equals 12 residues. The CDR3 DNA is TGCAGCCCTCACAGGGGTTCCTACGAGCAGTACTTC. Residues: CSPHRGSYEQYF.

V and J are TRBV7-2 and TRBJ2-5; TRBD2 is a possible D gene (5 bases). Trimming took off 2 bases at V and 5 bases at J, with 21 bases between the two ends. The CDR3 length is 17 residues. Looked up from germline, CDR1 is SGHTA and CDR2 is FQGNSA. CDR3 DNA: TGTGCCAGCAGCTTAAGGTGGCGTACTAGTTGGCCCGAGACCCAGTACTTC. Amino acids: CASSLRWRTSWPETQYF.